Following are 25 T cell receptor beta chains from one sample sequenced in a study of blood T cell repertoires in COVID-19. Libraries were prepared by immunoSEQ multiplex PCR; TCRdb keeps only in-frame clonotypes and omits some of them. Of fewer than 150,000 clones listed, less than 85% are singletons. Material for sequencing was peripheral blood. The receptor source for this set is a human donor in a cohort sampled during active COVID-19.

The sample holds one count of this clone. The chain recombines TRBV5-1 with TRBJ1-1; TRBD1 might be the D (6 bases). CDR1 and CDR2 from the germline V gene are SGHRS and YFSETQ. V was shortened by 4 bases and J by 6 bases, with 13 bases between the two germline ends. The CDR3 has 13 residues. The CDR3 DNA is TGCGCCAGCAGCATGCAGGGGATCGCTGAAGCTTTCTTT. Encoded protein: CASSMQGIAEAFF.

The rearrangement joins TRBV30 to TRBJ1-6, with 7 bases matching TRBD1. J was trimmed by 7 bases and V by 1 base; bases with no gene match: 4. Per germline, CDR1 GTSNPN and CDR2 SVGIG (reference sequence). The CDR3 spans 14 residues. CDR3 in DNA: TGTGCCTGGAGTGGGGGACAGACCAATTCACCCCTCCACTTT. This sequence encodes CAWSGGQTNSPLHF.

This chain connects TRBV28 to TRBJ1-3, with no clear D. Germline V gives CDR1 MDHEN, CDR2 SYDVKM. The CDR3 is 15 amino acids. Between the trimmed V and J ends, which lost 3 bases and 7 bases, there was a span of 16 bases. The CDR3 spells CASSFKYRSVNTIYF. The CDR3 region has the DNA TGTGCCAGCAGTTTTAAGTACAGAAGTGTCAACACCATATATTTT.

The chain is built from TRBV2 and TRBJ2-7; D is ambiguous. The CDR3 contains 14 residues. Germline values: CDR1 SNHLY, CDR2 FYNNEI. The germline V and J ends were trimmed by 8 bases and 0 bases, with 14 bases remaining between them. CDR3 residues: CASDISPNSYEQYF. Written as DNA, the CDR3 is TGTGCCAGCGATATAAGCCCCAACTCCTACGAGCAGTACTTC.

The chain has TRBV4-3 and TRBJ2-2; D is possibly TRBD2 (5 bases). There are 16 residues in the CDR3. The germline V and J ends were trimmed by 0 bases and 2 bases, with 10 bases remaining between them. Germline-derived CDR1 and CDR2 are LGHNA and YSLEER. The CDR3 DNA reads TGCGCCAGCAGCCAAGATTTCGGGGTCAACACCGGGGAGCTGTTTTTT. It translates to CASSQDFGVNTGELFF.

The chain uses TRBV7-9 and TRBJ2-1, with TRBD2 matching over 11 bases. Looked up from germline, CDR1 is SEHNR and CDR2 is FQNEAQ (reference sequence). The CDR3 runs 16 residues. V was clipped by 4 bases and J by 3 bases; unmatched bases: 5. CDR3 region: CASSSSGTSGYNEQFF. CDR3 nucleotide sequence: TGTGCCAGCAGCTCGAGCGGGACTAGCGGCTACAATGAGCAGTTCTTC.

This clone was recorded a few times. The V gene is TRBV7-2, the J gene TRBJ2-1; TRBD2 agrees at 8 bases. CDR3 size: 15 residues. Germline CDR1 SGHTA, CDR2 FQGNSA. Trimming at V came to 4 bases and at J to 7 bases, leaving 9 bases not matched to a gene. Here the CDR3 DNA reads TGTGCCAGCAGCTCACCGGGACTAGGACGGAATGAGCAGTTCTTC. Translating gives CASSSPGLGRNEQFF.

The chain uses TRBV7-2 and TRBJ1-2; D remains unclear. The V gene lost 5 bases and the J gene lost 7 bases, with 14 bases spanning the gap. The germline V gene encodes CDR1 SGHTA and CDR2 FQGNSA. The CDR3 is made up of 13 amino acids. The CDR3 region is CASSVVPESGYTF. CDR3 DNA: TGTGCCAGCAGCGTCGTCCCGGAGAGTGGCTACACCTTC.

The V call is TRBV2, the J call TRBJ1-6, with unresolved D. The CDR3 spans 14 residues. Trimming pared 4 bases from V and 6 bases from J, leaving 10 bases between. Germline V gives CDR1 SNHLY, CDR2 FYNNEI. CDR3 loop: CASSGRGSNSPLHF. CDR3 in DNA: TGTGCCAGCAGTGGTCGGGGATCTAATTCACCCCTCCACTTT. The entire variable domain, with the rest obtained from reference TRBV2 and TRBJ1-6, is as follows: EPEVTQTPSHQVTQMGQEVILRCVPISNHLYFYWYRQILGQKVEFLVSFYNNEISEKSEIFDDQFSVERPDGSNFTLKIRSTKLEDSAMYFCASSGRGSNSPLHFGNGTRLTVT.

V gene TRBV28 combines with J gene TRBJ2-6; a weak D match, TRBD2 (6 bases). The CDR3 is 18 residues long. Germline CDR1 MDHEN, CDR2 SYDVKM. Trimming stripped 5 bases from V and 0 bases from J, with 17 bases between. CDR3 DNA: TGTGCCAGCAGTCGGTTAGTGGCGGGAAGCTCTGGGGCCAACGTCCTGACTTTC. It encodes CASSRLVAGSSGANVLTF.

The chain has TRBV20-1 and TRBJ2-5; 8 bases align to TRBD2. J was trimmed by 2 bases and V by 3 bases; bases with no gene match: 17. Germline-derived CDR1 and CDR2 are DFQATT and SNEGSKA (reference sequence). The CDR3 sequence is 18 residues long. The CDR3 sequence: CSASPWGGGTPLQETQYF. The CDR3 nucleotides are TGCAGTGCTAGTCCCTGGGGCGGGGGGACCCCACTACAAGAGACCCAGTACTTC.

The genes are TRBV6-6 and TRBJ2-1, with 7 bases identical to TRBD2. Germline trimming cut 6 bases from V and 3 bases from J; bases unmatched to any gene: 11. Germline CDR1 is MNHNY and CDR2 is SVGAGI (reference sequence). The length of the CDR3 is 16 residues. This chain's CDR3 is CASRGGGLGIYNEQFF. In nucleotides, the CDR3 is TGTGCCAGCAGGGGCGGAGGACTAGGGATCTACAATGAGCAGTTCTTC.

The gene calls are TRBV6-1 and TRBJ2-5; no clear D. This CDR3 region has 12 residues. Germline CDR1 is MNHNS and CDR2 is SASEGT. V was shortened by 3 bases and J by 5 bases, with 7 bases between the two germline ends. The CDR3 loop reads CASSDNEETQYF. The CDR3 nucleotides read TGTGCCAGCAGTGATAACGAGGAGACCCAGTACTTC.

The rearrangement links TRBV2 to TRBJ2-3, with 13 bases aligning to TRBD2. Germline CDR1 SNHLY, CDR2 FYNNEI. There are 16 residues in the CDR3. The V and J ends lost 6 bases and 2 bases, in that order; junction bases with no gene match: 5. In nucleotides, the CDR3 is TGTGCCAGCAGAGCGGGACTAGCGGGGAACACAGATACGCAGTATTTT. Its protein product is CASRAGLAGNTDTQYF.

The chain links TRBV7-6 to TRBJ1-2; TRBD1 might be the D (5 bases). Trimming removed 1 base at V and 7 bases at J, with 16 bases between. Germline loops: CDR1 SGHVS, CDR2 FNYEAQ. The CDR3 length is 15 residues. Written as DNA, the CDR3 is TGTGCCAGCAGCTTAGTAGCAGGGTCGGCCTCTGGCTACACCTTC. Translating gives CASSLVAGSASGYTF. The full variable domain, rest sourced from reference TRBV7-6 and TRBJ1-2, is GAGVSQSPRYKVTKRGQDVALRCDPISGHVSLYWYRQALGQGPEFLTYFNYEAQQDKSGLPNDRFSAERPEGSISTLTIQRTEQRDSAMYRCASSLVAGSASGYTFGSGTRLTVV.

The V call is TRBV25-1, the J call TRBJ2-2; D is unclear. CDR3 length: 15 amino acids. Germline loops: CDR1 MGHDK, CDR2 SYGVNS. Between the trimmed V and J ends, which lost 3 bases and 1 base, there was a span of 9 bases. CDR3 sequence reads: CASSDYSRNTGELFF. As DNA, the CDR3 is TGTGCCAGCAGTGATTATAGCAGGAACACCGGGGAGCTGTTTTTT.

The J gene is TRBJ1-1, the V gene TRBV25-1; D uncertain. Germline V CDR1 and CDR2: MGHDK, SYGVNS. V was pared by 11 bases and J by 10 bases, with 17 bases between. There are 11 residues in the CDR3. The chain's CDR3 is CAHQGGGRAFF. The CDR3 coding sequence is TGTGCCCACCAAGGAGGAGGTAGAGCTTTCTTT.

V and J are TRBV5-4 and TRBJ1-2; 11 bases agree with TRBD1. The CDR3 runs 16 residues. Germline loops: CDR1 SGHNT, CDR2 YYREEE (reference sequence). V lost 4 bases and J lost 6; bases outside the gene matches: 11. This chain's CDR3 is CASSPARDRGVNGYTF. DNA for the CDR3: TGTGCCAGCAGCCCAGCTCGGGACAGGGGGGTCAATGGCTACACCTTC. The whole variable domain, filled in from reference TRBV5-4 and TRBJ1-2, reads ETGVTQSPTHLIKTRGQQVTLRCSSQSGHNTVSWYQQALGQGPQFIFQYYREEENGRGNFPPRFSGLQFPNYSSELNVNALELDDSALYLCASSPARDRGVNGYTFGSGTRLTVV.

This clone appeared a single time. The rearrangement joins TRBV2 to TRBJ1-2; no definite D call. Trimming cost V 7 bases and J 5 bases, with 14 bases left between them. The CDR3 has 13 residues. The germline CDR1 and CDR2 sequences are SNHLY and FYNNEI. The CDR3 loop reads CASKREAGYGYTF. CDR3 sequence (DNA): TGTGCCAGCAAGAGAGAGGCGGGTTATGGCTACACCTTC.

This clone was seen more than once but under ten times. The chain recombines TRBV9 with TRBJ2-2, with 10 bases lining up with TRBD1. Trimming removed 2 bases from V and 5 bases from J; junction bases left unmatched: 3. The length of the CDR3 is 15 residues. Looked up from germline, CDR1 is SGDLS and CDR2 is YYNGEE. The CDR3 DNA reads TGTGCCAGCAGCGTGGGACAGGGGAGAACCGGGGAGCTGTTTTTT. This encodes CASSVGQGRTGELFF. The full variable domain, in which reference TRBV9 and TRBJ2-2 provide the parts outside the CDR3, is DSGVTQTPKHLITATGQRVTLRCSPRSGDLSVYWYQQSLDQGLQFLIQYYNGEERAKGNILERFSAQQFPDLHSELNLSSLELGDSALYFCASSVGQGRTGELFFGEGSRLTVL.

The chain recombines TRBV18 with TRBJ2-1; possibly TRBD2 for D (5 bases). Germline-derived CDR1 and CDR2 are KGHSH and LQKENI. CDR3 length: 12 residues. V lost 4 bases, J lost 8 bases, and 9 bases lay in between. The CDR3 loop reads CASSQEGYEQFF. The CDR3 DNA follows: TGTGCCAGCTCACAAGAGGGCTATGAGCAGTTCTTC.

The gene calls are TRBV6-2 or TRBV6-3 and TRBJ1-6; 10 nucleotides agree with TRBD1. The V and J ends lost 5 bases and 4 bases, in that order; junction bases with no gene match: 2. The germline V gene has CDR1 MNHEY and CDR2 SVGEGT. The CDR3 length is 15 residues. CDR3 loop: CASSRTGGYNSPLHF. The CDR3 region has the DNA TGTGCCAGCAGTCGGACAGGGGGTTATAATTCACCCCTCCACTTT.

This chain links TRBV19 with TRBJ1-4, with 7 bases aligning to TRBD1. Germline trimming cut 4 bases from V and 5 bases from J; bases unmatched to any gene: 4. This CDR3 is built from 14 residues. Germline-derived CDR1 and CDR2 are LNHDA and SQIVND (reference sequence). The CDR3 is CASSSSGGNEKLFF. The CDR3 DNA reads TGTGCCAGTAGTAGCTCAGGGGGAAATGAAAAACTGTTTTTT. The variable domain in full, completed from reference TRBV19 and TRBJ1-4, reads DGGITQSPKYLFRKEGQNVTLSCEQNLNHDAMYWYRQDPGQGLRLIYYSQIVNDFQKGDIAEGYSVSREKKESFPLTVTSAQKNPTAFYLCASSSSGGNEKLFFGSGTQLSVL.

This chain joins TRBV23-1 and TRBJ1-4; D gene uncertain. TRBV23-1 is an open reading frame, and its role is uncertain. CDR3 length: 13 amino acids. V lost 0 bases, J lost 7 bases, and 6 bases lay in between. CDR3 amino acids: CASSQSRGEKLFF. For the CDR3, the DNA is TGCGCCAGCAGTCAATCCCGGGGTGAAAAACTGTTTTTT.

V usage is TRBV6-2 or TRBV6-3 and J usage is TRBJ1-2; D is possibly TRBD1 (6 bases). This CDR3 has 13 amino acids. CDR1 MNHEY and CDR2 SVGEGT come from the germline V gene. The V gene lost 2 bases and the J gene lost 7 bases, with 11 bases spanning the gap. The chain's CDR3 is CASSYMDSFGYTF. CDR3 in DNA: TGTGCCAGCAGTTACATGGACAGTTTTGGCTACACCTTC.